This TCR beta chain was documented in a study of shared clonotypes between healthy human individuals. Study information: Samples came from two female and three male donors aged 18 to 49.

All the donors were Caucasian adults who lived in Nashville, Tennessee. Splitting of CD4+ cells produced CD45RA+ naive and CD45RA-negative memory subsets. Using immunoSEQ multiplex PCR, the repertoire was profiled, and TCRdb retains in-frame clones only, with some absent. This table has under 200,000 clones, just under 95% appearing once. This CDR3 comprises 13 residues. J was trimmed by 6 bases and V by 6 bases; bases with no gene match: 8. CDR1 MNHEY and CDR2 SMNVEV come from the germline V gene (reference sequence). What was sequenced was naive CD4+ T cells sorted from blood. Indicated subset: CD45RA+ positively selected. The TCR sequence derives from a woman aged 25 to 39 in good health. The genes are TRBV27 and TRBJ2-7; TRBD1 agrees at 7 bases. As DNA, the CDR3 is TGTGCCAGCAGGCCCTTAAGGGGGCGCGAGCAGTACTTC. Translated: CASRPLRGREQYF.